Listed here is a single TCR beta chain. Its antigen is not identified. V lost 5 bases, J lost 8 bases, and 18 bases lay in between. Germline V gene lookup returns CDR1 MDHEN and CDR2 SYDVKM. The CDR3 runs 14 residues. This sample was included in a study of post-analysis software for immune sequencing data. At the level of the study: Patients had relapsing-remitting, secondary progressive or progressive-relapsing multiple sclerosis; some lacked subtype.

Broader study findings: Controls showed significantly higher normalized Chao1 diversity than did multiple sclerosis patients. There were about 5 TRBV segments more frequent in patients than controls, and TRBV5-6, TRBV5-1 and TRBV20-1 were among them. Strong co-clustering by F measure was evident for samples that had been prepared in the same batch.

The TCR beta cDNA libraries contained unique molecular identifiers. TCRdb reanalysed the PCR reads using MiXCR and keeps one entry per CDR3 protein. The sample lists fewer than 850,000 distinct CDR3 sequences; more than 45% were seen once. This sequence joins TRBV28 and TRBJ1-2, with D possibly TRBD1 on 5 matching bases. This clonotype originated in a girl under 18 with multiple sclerosis. Sequencing was done on a sample of blood. Here the CDR3 reads CASSLPPRGRGYTF. The CDR3, as DNA: TGTGCCAGCAGTCTGCCCCCGAGGGGCCGGGGCTACACCTTC.